This entry concerns a single T cell receptor beta chain. The target antigen is unknown. The protocol was immunoSEQ multiplex PCR, while the TCRdb copy is restricted to in-frame clones and leaves out a portion. The sample yields some 30,000 clones, 60% to 85% seen once. This record belongs to a study of CD4 T cells in relation to SARS-CoV-2 and coronaviruses. CDR1 and CDR2 from the germline V gene are SGHTA and FQGNSA. There are 15 residues in the CDR3. The V end lost 5 bases, the J end lost 4 bases, and 18 bases lay between the germline ends. The unexposed donors gave CD4+ T cells in about 2010-2019, prior to COVID-19. CD4+ T cells were isolated from the cells after 10 days of culture.

This chain connects TRBV7-2 to TRBJ2-7, with D perhaps matching TRBD1 or TRBD2 (6 bases each). The clonotype originates from a human donor in good health. The sequencing sample was made of CD4+ T cells from PBMCs, cultured in vitro. CDR3 nucleotide sequence: TGTGCCAGCAGCCCCGGGGGCGGCAGAAATTACGAGCAGTACTTC. Translated, it gives CASSPGGGRNYEQYF.